What follows is one T cell receptor (beta chain) and its context. Its antigen is as yet unknown. The data originate from a study of cytomegalovirus exposure and HLA in healthy donors. CDR3 length equals 16 residues. Germline V gives CDR1 PRHDT, CDR2 FYEKMQ (reference sequence). Trimming took off 8 bases at V and 4 bases at J, with 22 bases between the two ends. Overall study findings and caveats: Many donors carried some public TCRs, although rarity characterized most TCR sequences. It was confirmed in vitro that a few of the CMV-associated chains were specific for CMV antigens. TCR clusters originating in the first cohort tended to co-occur in the 100 to 150 validation repertoires, according to a later analysis. Reportedly, diagnosis of cytomegalovirus status by the classifier showed high specificity and sensitivity.

TCRdb keeps only in-frame clones here, not all; method: immunoSEQ multiplex PCR. The data hold 130,000 to 150,000 clones, with approximately 90% observed a single time. The clonotype was recovered from a man aged 18 to 30 in good health and CMV-seronegative. Sequencing used PBMCs. The chain is built from TRBV13 and TRBJ2-3; D unresolved. The CDR3, as DNA: TGTGCCAGCGGCCCGGAGATCCTGAGAGGTCCAGATACGCAGTATTTT. This translates into CASGPEILRGPDTQYF.